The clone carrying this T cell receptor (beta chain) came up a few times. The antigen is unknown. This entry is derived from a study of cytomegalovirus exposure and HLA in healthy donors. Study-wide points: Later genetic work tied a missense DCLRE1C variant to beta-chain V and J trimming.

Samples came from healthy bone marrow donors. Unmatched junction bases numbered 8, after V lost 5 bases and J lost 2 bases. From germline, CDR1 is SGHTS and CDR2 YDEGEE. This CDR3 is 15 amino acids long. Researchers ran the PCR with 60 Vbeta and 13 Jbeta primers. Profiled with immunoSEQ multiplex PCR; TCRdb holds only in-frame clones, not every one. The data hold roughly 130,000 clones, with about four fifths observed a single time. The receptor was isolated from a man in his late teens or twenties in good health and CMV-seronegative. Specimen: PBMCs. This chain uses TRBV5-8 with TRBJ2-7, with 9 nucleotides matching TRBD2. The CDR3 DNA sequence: TGTGCCAGCAGTTTAGCGGGGGCCTCACCCTACGAGCAGTACTTC. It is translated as CASSLAGASPYEQYF. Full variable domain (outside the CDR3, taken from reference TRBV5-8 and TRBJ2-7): EAGVTQSPTHLIKTRGQQATLRCSPISGHTSVYWYQQALGLGLQFLLWYDEGEERNRGNFPPRFSGRQFPNYSSELNVNALELEDSALYLCASSLAGASPYEQYFGPGTRLTVT.